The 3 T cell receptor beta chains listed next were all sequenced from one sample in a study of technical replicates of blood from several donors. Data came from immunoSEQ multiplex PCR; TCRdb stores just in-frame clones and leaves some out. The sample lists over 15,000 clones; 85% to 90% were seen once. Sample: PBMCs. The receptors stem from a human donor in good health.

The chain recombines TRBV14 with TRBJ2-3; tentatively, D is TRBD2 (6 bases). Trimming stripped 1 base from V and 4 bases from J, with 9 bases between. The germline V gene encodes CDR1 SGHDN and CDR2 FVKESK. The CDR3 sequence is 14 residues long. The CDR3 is CASSQVGSSDTQYF. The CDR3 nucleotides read TGTGCCAGCAGCCAAGTCGGGAGCTCAGATACGCAGTATTTT.

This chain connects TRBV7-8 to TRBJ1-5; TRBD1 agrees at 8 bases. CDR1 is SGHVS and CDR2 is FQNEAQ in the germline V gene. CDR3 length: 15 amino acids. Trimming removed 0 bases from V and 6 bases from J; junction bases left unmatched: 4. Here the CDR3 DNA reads TGTGCCAGCAGCTTAGCGAGGACAGGGTCTCAGCCCCAGCATTTT. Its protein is CASSLARTGSQPQHF.

The CDR3 region is CASSSQQENEKLFF. Written as DNA, the CDR3 is TGCGCCAGCAGCTCGCAGCAGGAAAATGAAAAACTGTTTTTT. The gene calls are TRBV5-1 and TRBJ1-4; D is unresolved. CDR1 and CDR2 from the germline V gene are SGHRS and YFSETQ. Trimming removed 3 bases from V and 5 bases from J, with 11 bases in between. CDR3 length: 14 amino acids.